Sequencing of this T cell receptor (beta chain) was carried out in a study of blood T cell repertoires in COVID-19. Study-level information: Sources were T cells, B-cell-depleted T cells, or PBMCs; the material itself was cDNA or gDNA.

CDR3 length: 11 amino acids. Trimming left V 6 bases short and J 5 bases short, with 10 bases between. Germline CDR1 reads SQVTM; CDR2 reads ANQGSEA. Sequencing was performed with immunoSEQ multiplex PCR; in TCRdb, only in-frame clones are kept and a portion is missing. The sample consists of 250,000 to 350,000 clones, about 93% of them appearing once. This receptor was taken from a woman in her twenties or thirties with COVID-19, enrolled during active disease. The chain employs TRBV29-1 and TRBJ2-5; tentative D call: TRBD1 (6 bases). The specimen was peripheral blood. CDR3 in DNA: TGCAGCGTGGCGCAGGGGGAGACCCAGTACTTC. It codes for CSVAQGETQYF.